These T cell receptor beta chains were read from a single sample in a study of graft-versus-host responses after intestinal transplantation. The table came from immunoSEQ multiplex PCR; TCRdb's copy has only in-frame clones and leaves some out. Of tens of thousands of clones in the sample, about 90% were seen once. The sequences come from PBMCs, collected 26 days after transplant. The receptors stem from a human patient who received an intestinal transplant, so some T cells may come from the graft donor. CDR3s include the opening cysteine and the closing phenylalanine or tryptophan. The D gene is left open where the match is weak. Some rows have no size entry. The others give once, few or many, or a class for an expanded clone.

-,TRBJ2-1,-,TRBV15,TGTGCCACCAGCAGAGATCCCCAGTTCAATGAGCAGTTCTTC,CATSRDPQFNEQFF
-,TRBJ2-5,TRBD2,TRBV25-1,TGTGCCAGCAGTGAATTTAGCGGGGGCCGGTACCAAGAGACCCAGTACTTC,CASSEFSGGRYQETQYF
-,TRBJ2-1,TRBD2,TRBV7-9,TGTGCCAGCAGCTTATTAGCGGGGGGCTTCTACAATGAGCAGTTCTTC,CASSLLAGGFYNEQFF
-,TRBJ2-3,TRBD2,TRBV5-1,TGCGCCAGCAGCTTCGGACTAGCGGGCACAGATACGCAGTATTTT,CASSFGLAGTDTQYF
-,TRBJ2-7,TRBD2,TRBV27,TGTGCCAGCAGTTTGCTGGCGGGGGGCAGCTCCTACGAGCAGTACTTC,CASSLLAGGSSYEQYF
-,TRBJ1-1,TRBD1,TRBV2,TGTGCCAGCAGGGATCGGACAGGGGAATCCACTGAAGCTTTCTTT,CASRDRTGESTEAFF
-,TRBJ2-7,TRBD1,TRBV2,TGTGCCAGCAGTGGGACCGGGACAGCTTATACCTACGAGCAGTACTTC,CASSGTGTAYTYEQYF
-,TRBJ2-5,TRBD2,TRBV5-6,TGTGCCAGCAGCTTGCTAGCGGGGGGGCTTGAAGAGACCCAGTACTTC,CASSLLAGGLEETQYF
-,TRBJ1-2,-,TRBV7-9,TGTGCCAGCAGCCACACAGGCGTCTATGGCTACACCTTC,CASSHTGVYGYTF
-,TRBJ2-5,TRBD1,TRBV28,TGTGCCAGCAGCCCAAACAGGGGGCAAGAAGAGACCCAGTACTTC,CASSPNRGQEETQYF
-,TRBJ2-1,TRBD1,TRBV14,TGTGCCAGCAGCCCAACCGGGACAGGGAAAAATGAGCAGTTCTTC,CASSPTGTGKNEQFF
-,TRBJ2-3,-,TRBV6-1,TGTGCCAGCAGTGAAGCGGCAGGGTCTAGCACAGATACGCAGTATTTT,CASSEAAGSSTDTQYF
-,TRBJ1-2,-,TRBV7-6,TGTGCCAGCAGCCGTACAGGTGGTTATGGCTACACCTTC,CASSRTGGYGYTF
-,TRBJ2-7,TRBD1,TRBV27,TGTGCCAGCAGGCCTGACAGGGTTCGGTACGAGCAGTACTTC,CASRPDRVRYEQYF
once,TRBJ2-5,TRBD2,TRBV6-5,TGTGCCAGCAGTTACGGGGAGGGGCGCCAAGAGACCCAGTACTTC,CASSYGEGRQETQYF
once,TRBJ1-2,-,TRBV5-4,TGTGCCAGCAGCTCCCCTGACATCAATGGCTACACCTTC,CASSSPDINGYTF
-,TRBJ2-7,TRBD2,TRBV7-6,TGTGCCAGCAGCTTAGGGGCCCAGGGCGGGGGGGCCTCATACGAGCAGTACTTC,CASSLGAQGGGASYEQYF
few,TRBJ1-6,TRBD1,TRBV7-9,TGTGCCAGCAGTTGGGGACAGTATAATTCACCCCTCCACTTT,CASSWGQYNSPLHF
-,TRBJ2-7,-,TRBV7-3,TGTGCCAGCAGCTCAGGGTCCCCCGGGGGAGAGCAGTACTTC,CASSSGSPGGEQYF
-,TRBJ1-2,TRBD1,TRBV6-1,TGTGCCAGACCTAAGACAGGGCTTTTTGACTATGGCTACACCTTC,CARPKTGLFDYGYTF
-,TRBJ2-5,-,TRBV5-1,TGCGCCAGCAGCTTGCAGGCAGGTCAAGAGACCCAGTACTTC,CASSLQAGQETQYF
-,TRBJ2-7,TRBD2,TRBV4-2,TGTGCCAGCAGCCAAGGGGGACTAGCGGGATACGAGCAGTACTTC,CASSQGGLAGYEQYF
-,TRBJ2-1,-,TRBV6-1,TGTGCCAGCAGTGAACCCACCGACACACCCGACAATGAGCAGTTCTTC,CASSEPTDTPDNEQFF
-,TRBJ1-1,-,TRBV28,TGTGCCAGCAGCCCAAACACTGAAGCTTTCTTT,CASSPNTEAFF
-,TRBJ1-4,TRBD1,TRBV6-1,TGTGCCAGCAGCCTACAGGGGGCTAGGGGTGAAAAACTGTTTTTT,CASSLQGARGEKLFF
few,TRBJ1-3,-,TRBV7-6,TGTGCCAGCAGCACTACAGGGATAGTTGGAAACACCATATATTTT,CASSTTGIVGNTIYF